This is a list of T cell receptor beta chains from one sample in a study of cytotoxic CD8 clonotypes in ibrutinib-treated CLL. Repertoires were generated with immunoSEQ multiplex PCR, while TCRdb's copy carries only in-frame clones and drops some. The data contain 250,000 to 350,000 clones, 60% to 80% of them singletons. This material consisted of PBMCs, taken at disease progression, from a patient treated with ibrutinib. These receptors all come from a human donor with chronic lymphocytic leukemia. Both conserved end residues are trimmed from each CDR3.

TRBV7-8	TRBJ2-1	ASSSRREQF
TRBV21-1	TRBJ2-3	ASSSHRGTPQY
TRBV19	TRBJ2-7	ASSIGGYLHEQY
TRBV6-4	TRBJ2-2	ASSDYGFTGELF
TRBV9	TRBJ1-2	ASSVGNLRDRGLFGYT
TRBV5-1	TRBJ2-2	ASSSGTANTGELF
TRBV11-3	TRBJ2-1	ASSAPLAGGPEEQF
TRBV27	TRBJ1-2	ASSRNPSNYGYT
TRBV6-6	TRBJ1-6	ASSSPGTGNSPLH
TRBV4-2	TRBJ2-1	ASSQVGDHNEQF
TRBV5-1	TRBJ1-1	ASSLVRAGTEAF
TRBV7-2	TRBJ1-3	ASSLAKGQFSGNTIY
TRBV5-4	TRBJ2-3	ASSLGSGRAFVRFTDTQY
TRBV10-3	TRBJ1-5	AISESGQGSNQPQH
TRBV2	TRBJ1-1	ASSPGGTVAF
TRBV4-3	TRBJ2-7	ASSQVFLGEQY
TRBV29-1	TRBJ2-7	SVVGGSYEQY
TRBV2	TRBJ1-1	ASRSGLTPRYTEAF
TRBV7-6	TRBJ2-7	ASSSGGVSYEQY
TRBV10-2	TRBJ2-3	ASSESGTSGGVTDTQY
TRBV15	TRBJ2-7	ATSSYPMGRNYEQY
TRBV9	TRBJ2-7	ASSAGTPYEQY
TRBV2	TRBJ2-7	ASSFRDRKYRYLYEQY
TRBV19	TRBJ1-2	ASRTGVGYT
TRBV11-1	TRBJ2-7	ASSLMRSSYEQY
TRBV15	TRBJ1-2	ATTTGGNYGYT
TRBV29-1	TRBJ2-5	SSLGLAGVWETQY
TRBV6-5	TRBJ1-1	ASTVEGVGAEAF
TRBV11-2	TRBJ1-5	ASSLAGNQPQH